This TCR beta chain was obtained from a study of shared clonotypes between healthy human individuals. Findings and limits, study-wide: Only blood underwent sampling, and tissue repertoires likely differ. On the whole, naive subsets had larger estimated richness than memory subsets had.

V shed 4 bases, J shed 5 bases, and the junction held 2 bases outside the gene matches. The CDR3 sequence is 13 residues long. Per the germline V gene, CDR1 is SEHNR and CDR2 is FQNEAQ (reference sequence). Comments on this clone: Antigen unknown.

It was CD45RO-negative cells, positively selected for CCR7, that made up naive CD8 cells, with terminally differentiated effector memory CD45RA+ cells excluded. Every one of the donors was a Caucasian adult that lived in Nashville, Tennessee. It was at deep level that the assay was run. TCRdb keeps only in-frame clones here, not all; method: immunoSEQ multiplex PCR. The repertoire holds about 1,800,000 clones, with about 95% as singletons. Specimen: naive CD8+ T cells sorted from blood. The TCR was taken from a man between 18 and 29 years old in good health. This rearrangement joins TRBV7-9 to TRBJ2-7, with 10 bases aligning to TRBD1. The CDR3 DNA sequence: TGTGCCAGCAGCTGGACAGGGGGAGACGAGCAGTACTTC. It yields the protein CASSWTGGDEQYF.